One and the same sample provided the 17 T cell receptor beta chains below, sequenced in a study of memory CD4+ T cells and cytomegalovirus serostatus. Some clones are missing from TCRdb's copy, which holds only in-frame ones; the method was immunoSEQ multiplex PCR. The table lists tens of thousands of clones, approximately 80% of them singletons. The sort gate was single viable CD3+CD4+CD8-CD45RO+ cells for memory CD4+ T cells. Input material: memory CD4+ T cells from blood. The receptors originated from an adult in good health and CMV-seropositive.

V gene TRBV5-4 combines with J gene TRBJ2-7; no definite D call. CDR1 and CDR2 from the germline V gene are SGHNT and YYREEE (reference sequence). The CDR3 has 15 residues. V lost 4 bases and J lost 4, with 18 bases in between. CDR3 in DNA: TGTGCCAGCAGCCCCGGCTCCGGACGGCTATACGAGCAGTACTTC. This gives the protein CASSPGSGRLYEQYF.

The gene calls are TRBV25-1 and TRBJ1-2; 9 bases are shared with TRBD1. This CDR3 comprises 11 residues. V shed 3 bases and J 14 bases; nucleotides not matched to a gene: 4. Germline lookup yields CDR1 MGHDK and CDR2 SYGVNS. Written as DNA, the CDR3 is TGTGCCAGCAGTGACGGGACAGGGTCGACCTTC. Amino acids: CASSDGTGSTF.

The chain recombines TRBV29-1 with TRBJ1-1; 7 positions match TRBD1. CDR3 length: 14 amino acids. CDR1 SQVTM and CDR2 ANQGSEA come from the germline V gene. With 4 bases clipped from V and 4 bases from J, the junction kept 9 bases outside the gene matches. CDR3 in amino acids: CSVGGDRVGTEAFF. The DNA of the CDR3 is TGCAGCGTTGGGGGCGACAGGGTGGGCACTGAAGCTTTCTTT.

This rearrangement joins TRBV6-4 to TRBJ2-1; 11 nucleotides align to TRBD2. The CDR3 loop spans 16 amino acids. With 0 bases clipped from V and 7 bases from J, the junction kept 5 bases outside the gene matches. Germline CDR1 reads MRHNA; CDR2 reads SNTAGT. Here the CDR3 DNA reads TGTGCCAGCAGTGACTCGAGGCTAGCGGGGGGAAATGAGCAGTTCTTC. Translation: CASSDSRLAGGNEQFF.

The chain uses TRBV5-1 and TRBJ2-1; 10 bases map to TRBD2. The germline V gene has CDR1 SGHRS and CDR2 YFSETQ. With 0 bases clipped from V and 5 bases from J, the junction kept 2 bases outside the gene matches. The CDR3 runs 15 residues. The CDR3 DNA reads TGCGCCAGCAGCTTGGCAGCGGGAGGGCACAATGAGCAGTTCTTC. Translation: CASSLAAGGHNEQFF. Combining the CDR3 with reference TRBV5-1 and TRBJ2-1 gives the whole variable domain KAGVTQTPRYLIKTRGQQVTLSCSPISGHRSVSWYQQTPGQGLQFLFEYFSETQRNKGNFPGRFSGRQFSNSRSEMNVSTLELGDSALYLCASSLAAGGHNEQFFGPGTRLTVL.

The chain combines TRBV6-6 with TRBJ1-2; 8 bases agree with TRBD1. The length of the CDR3 is 14 residues. J gave up 4 bases and V 6 bases, and 7 bases lay outside the gene matches. Germline values: CDR1 MNHNY, CDR2 SVGAGI (reference sequence). This CDR3 reads CASRADRASYGYTF. CDR3 nucleotide sequence: TGTGCCAGCAGGGCGGACAGGGCAAGCTATGGCTACACCTTC.

The sample holds a few counts of this clone. The chain employs TRBV15 and TRBJ1-3, with D uncertain. This CDR3 spans 16 amino acids. V was pared by 3 bases and J by 4 bases, with 16 bases between. Germline V gene data show CDR1 as LNHNV and CDR2 as YYDKDF (reference sequence). CDR3 nucleotide sequence: TGTGCCACCAGCAGCCGAGGCTGGTATCAAGGAAACACCATATATTTT. It translates to CATSSRGWYQGNTIYF.

The genes are TRBV5-1 and TRBJ1-1; D is undetermined. This CDR3 region has 13 residues. Germline CDR1 and CDR2: SGHRS and YFSETQ. V was trimmed by 2 bases and J by 4 bases, leaving 9 bases between them. The CDR3 DNA is TGCGCCAGCAGCTTCGGTTCGACCACTGAAGCTTTCTTT. It specifies CASSFGSTTEAFF.

J is TRBJ2-3 and V is TRBV7-3; possibly TRBD2 for D (6 bases). The CDR3 has 15 residues. Looked up from germline, CDR1 is SGHTA and CDR2 is FQGTGA. Trimming left V 5 bases short and J 1 base short, with 13 bases between. The CDR3 bases are TGTGCCAGCAGCCCTCGGCCGGGGGGCACAGATACGCAGTATTTT. This sequence encodes CASSPRPGGTDTQYF.

The CDR3 DNA reads TGTGCCAGCTCACGGGGAGGGACTAATGAAAAACTGTTTTTT. Translation gives CASSRGGTNEKLFF. This sequence joins TRBV18 and TRBJ1-4; no reliable D call. V shed 4 bases and J shed 2 bases, with 8 bases lying between them. This CDR3 region has 14 residues. From germline, CDR1 is KGHSH and CDR2 LQKENI.

The J gene is TRBJ2-1, the V gene TRBV7-2, with D possibly being TRBD2 (6 bases). The germline V gene encodes CDR1 SGHTA and CDR2 FQGNSA. Trimming cost V 6 bases and J 10 bases, with 16 bases left between them. The CDR3 covers 13 residues. The CDR3 loop reads CASSTSNAGEQFF. CDR3 in DNA: TGTGCCAGCAGTACAAGCAATGCGGGGGAGCAGTTCTTC.

This sequence joins TRBV7-9 and TRBJ2-2, with 8 bases matching TRBD2. This CDR3 has 15 residues. Trimming took 6 bases from V and 3 from J; bases not matched to a gene: 6. In germline, CDR1 is SEHNR, CDR2 FQNEAQ (reference sequence). CDR3 nucleotide sequence: TGTGCCAGCAGGCGGCCGGGGGGGTACACCGGGGAGCTGTTTTTT. Protein product: CASRRPGGYTGELFF.

The rearrangement uses TRBV6-6 and TRBJ1-6, with D possibly TRBD1 on 5 matching bases. V lost 6 bases, J lost 1 base, and 13 bases lay in between. The CDR3 consists of 16 residues. Germline assignment: CDR1 MNHNY and CDR2 SVGAGI (reference sequence). The CDR3 region is CASSYGRGSYNSPLHF. Here the CDR3 DNA reads TGTGCCAGCAGCTACGGAAGGGGTTCCTATAATTCACCCCTCCACTTT.

This chain joins TRBV4-2 and TRBJ1-5; no clear D gene. The CDR3 runs 16 residues. V lost 3 bases, J lost 0 bases, and 12 bases lay in between. Germline V gives CDR1 LGHNA, CDR2 YNFKEQ. CDR3 residues: CASSQLSGDSNQPQHF. Written as DNA, the CDR3 is TGTGCCAGCAGCCAGCTATCCGGGGATAGCAATCAGCCCCAGCATTTT.

This clone was observed a handful of times. This chain links TRBV21-1 with TRBJ1-1; whether TRBD1, the table's D call, matches the DNA was not checked. TRBV21-1 is noted as a pseudogene. The CDR3 spans 14 residues. The CDR3 coding sequence is TGTGCCAGCAGCGACCTTGGGACAGGCACTGAAGCTTTCTTT. This codes for CASSDLGTGTEAFF.

The V call is TRBV7-2, the J call TRBJ2-1, with a possible D match to TRBD1 (5 bases). V lost 1 base, J lost 9 bases, and 13 bases lay in between. There are 14 residues in the CDR3. The germline gives CDR1 SGHTA, CDR2 FQGNSA. The CDR3 DNA reads as TGTGCCAGCAGCTTAGTTATAGCAAGGGGTGAGCAGTTCTTC. This codes for CASSLVIARGEQFF.

This chain links TRBV2 with TRBJ2-2; D not certain. Per the germline V gene, CDR1 is SNHLY and CDR2 is FYNNEI. The CDR3 loop spans 14 amino acids. V lost 8 bases and J 3 bases, leaving 13 bases between the germline ends. This CDR3 reads CASEYSPYTGELFF. The CDR3 nucleotides are TGTGCCAGCGAGTACAGCCCTTACACCGGGGAGCTGTTTTTT.